The entry below gives a single T cell receptor (beta chain) sequence along with its context. Its antigen remains unidentified. As for time point: pretreatment peripheral blood. Patient disease was locally advanced or metastatic urothelial carcinoma. Germline V lookup: CDR1 SGHRS, CDR2 YFSETQ. V lost 2 bases to trimming and J lost 0 bases, with 8 bases between them. This CDR3 spans 15 amino acids. These data belong to a study of PD-L1 blockade in urothelial cancer. Study-wide results and caveats: Patients with below-median pretreatment blood clonality survived longer. It was durable-benefit patients whose tumor-associated blood clones expanded more at 3 weeks.

The templates were synthetic TCR analogs, and they were spiked into each PCR. Assay used: immunoSEQ multiplex PCR; TCRdb lists only in-frame clones, some missing. This sample yields over 45,000 clones, of which 85% to 90% are seen a single time; approximately 23% belongs to the top ten. This material consisted of PBMCs, taken around atezolizumab (anti-PD-L1) treatment. V gene TRBV5-1 combines with J gene TRBJ2-2, with D unresolved. This TCR came from a man between 60 and 75 years old with urothelial cancer. CDR3 sequence reads: CASSLPAPNTGELFF. The CDR3 DNA sequence: TGCGCCAGCAGCTTACCAGCGCCGAACACCGGGGAGCTGTTTTTT. Full variable domain (outside the CDR3, taken from reference TRBV5-1 and TRBJ2-2): KAGVTQTPRYLIKTRGQQVTLSCSPISGHRSVSWYQQTPGQGLQFLFEYFSETQRNKGNFPGRFSGRQFSNSRSEMNVSTLELGDSALYLCASSLPAPNTGELFFGEGSRLTVL.